This is a list of T cell receptor beta chains from one sample in a study of cytomegalovirus exposure and HLA in healthy donors. The assay was immunoSEQ multiplex PCR, and TCRdb's table has in-frame clones only and misses some. The listing contains tens of thousands of clones. The source material was PBMCs. The receptors come from a man between 50 and 59 years old in good health and CMV-seronegative. The CDR3 runs from the conserved cysteine through the conserved F or W. The D gene is left open where the match is weak.

d_gene	v_gene	j_gene	CDR3aa	CDR3nt
.	TRBV6-1	TRBJ1-5	CASSEQTYSLYQPQHF	TGTGCCAGCAGTGAACAGACATACTCTCTTTATCAGCCCCAGCATTTT
.	TRBV9	TRBJ1-3	CASSVDGEAGILGSGNTIYF	TGTGCCAGCAGCGTAGACGGCGAGGCAGGGATTTTGGGCTCTGGAAACACCATATATTTT
TRBD1	TRBV27	TRBJ1-2	CASSWSGGYGYTF	TGTGCCAGCAGCTGGTCAGGGGGCTATGGCTACACCTTC
.	TRBV29-1	TRBJ2-3	CSVKGNPPGTDTQYF	TGCAGCGTTAAGGGGAACCCTCCGGGCACAGATACGCAGTATTTT
TRBD1	TRBV5-1	TRBJ1-6	CASSLTGTGDNSPLHF	TGCGCCAGCAGCTTGACAGGGACAGGGGATAATTCACCCCTCCACTTT
TRBD1	TRBV7-9	TRBJ1-6	CASSIGQAINSPLHF	TGTGCCAGCAGCATCGGACAGGCAATTAATTCACCCCTCCACTTT
TRBD1	TRBV6-1	TRBJ2-2	CASSRTGANTGELFF	TGTGCCAGCAGCCGGACAGGGGCGAACACCGGGGAGCTGTTTTTT
.	TRBV6-1	TRBJ1-2	CASSSGEGNYGYTF	TGTGCCAGCAGCTCCGGGGAGGGGAACTATGGCTACACCTTC
TRBD2	TRBV14	TRBJ2-3	CASSQAGGVDTQYF	TGTGCCAGCAGCCAAGCGGGGGGGGTTGATACGCAGTATTTT
TRBD2	TRBV2	TRBJ2-1	CASSGASGGRNEQFF	TGTGCCAGCAGTGGGGCTAGCGGGGGTAGGAATGAGCAGTTCTTC
TRBD1	TRBV9	TRBJ2-3	CASSVAEATGGAWYTQYF	TGTGCCAGCAGCGTAGCTGAAGCTACAGGGGGCGCTTGGTATACGCAGTATTTT
TRBD2	TRBV5-1	TRBJ2-7	CASKLAGVAYEQYF	TGCGCCAGCAAACTAGCGGGGGTAGCCTACGAGCAGTACTTC
.	TRBV7-2	TRBJ1-6	CASSPNRQTNSPLHF	TGTGCCAGCAGTCCCAACCGACAGACTAATTCACCCCTCCACTTT
.	TRBV14	TRBJ2-7	CASSQRGSYEQYF	TGTGCCAGCAGCCAAAGGGGCTCCTACGAGCAGTACTTC
.	TRBV28	TRBJ1-2	CASSSPGAGPYGYTF	TGTGCCAGCAGTTCCCCAGGGGCAGGGCCCTATGGCTACACCTTC
TRBD1	TRBV6-5	TRBJ2-2	CASSPRDRGIGELFF	TGTGCCAGCAGTCCCCGGGACAGGGGGATCGGGGAGCTGTTTTTT
TRBD1	TRBV7-3	TRBJ1-1	CASSLGKQGGTEAFF	TGTGCCAGCAGCCTCGGCAAACAGGGGGGGACTGAAGCTTTCTTT
TRBD2	TRBV27	TRBJ2-5	CASSLTSGGTQETQYF	TGTGCCAGCAGTCTGACTAGCGGGGGGACCCAAGAGACCCAGTACTTC
.	TRBV7-9	TRBJ1-5	CASTAGLLENQPQHF	TGTGCCAGCACGGCGGGACTTTTAGAAAATCAGCCCCAGCATTTT
.	TRBV18	TRBJ2-7	CASSPPIRGERYEQYF	TGTGCCAGCTCACCCCCAATCAGGGGGGAGCGGTACGAGCAGTACTTC
.	TRBV11-2	TRBJ1-6	CASSLEGGLSSPLHF	TGTGCCAGCAGCCTCGAGGGGGGGTTGAGTTCACCCCTCCACTTT
TRBD1	TRBV30	TRBJ1-3	CAWDRGQGRNTIYF	TGTGCCTGGGATCGAGGACAGGGCAGAAACACCATATATTTT